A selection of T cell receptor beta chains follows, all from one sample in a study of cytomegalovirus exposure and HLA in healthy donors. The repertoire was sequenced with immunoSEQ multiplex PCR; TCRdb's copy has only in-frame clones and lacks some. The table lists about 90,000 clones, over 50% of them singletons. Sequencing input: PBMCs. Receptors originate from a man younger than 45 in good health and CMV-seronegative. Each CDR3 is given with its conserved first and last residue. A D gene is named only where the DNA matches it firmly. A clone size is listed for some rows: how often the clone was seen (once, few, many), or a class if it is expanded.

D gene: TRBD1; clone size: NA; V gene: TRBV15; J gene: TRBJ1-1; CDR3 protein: CATSRGQGTLDTEAFF; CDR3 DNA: TGTGCCACCAGCAGAGGACAGGGTACGTTGGACACTGAAGCTTTCTTT
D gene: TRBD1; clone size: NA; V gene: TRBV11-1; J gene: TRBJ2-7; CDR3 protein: CASSRDRAPYEQYF; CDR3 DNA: TGTGCCAGCAGCCGGGACAGGGCACCCTACGAGCAGTACTTC
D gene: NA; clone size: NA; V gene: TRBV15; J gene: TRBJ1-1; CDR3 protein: CATSREFRTEAFF; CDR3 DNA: TGTGCCACCAGCAGAGAGTTTCGCACTGAAGCTTTCTTT
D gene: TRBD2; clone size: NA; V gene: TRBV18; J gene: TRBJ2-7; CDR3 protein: CASALAGGPPYEQYF; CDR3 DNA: TGTGCCAGCGCCTTAGCGGGAGGGCCCCCCTACGAGCAGTACTTC
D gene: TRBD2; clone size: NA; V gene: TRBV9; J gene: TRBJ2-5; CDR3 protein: CASSRLAGGPETQYF; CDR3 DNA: TGTGCCAGCAGCCGGCTAGCGGGGGGCCCGGAGACCCAGTACTTC
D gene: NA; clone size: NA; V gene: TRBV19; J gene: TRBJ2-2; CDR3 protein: CASSASRAGELFF; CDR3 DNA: TGTGCCAGTAGTGCTTCCAGGGCCGGGGAGCTGTTTTTT
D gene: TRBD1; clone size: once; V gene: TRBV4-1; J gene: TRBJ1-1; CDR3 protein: CASSPGQLNTEAFF; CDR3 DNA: TGCGCCAGCAGCCCGGGACAGCTAAACACTGAAGCTTTCTTT
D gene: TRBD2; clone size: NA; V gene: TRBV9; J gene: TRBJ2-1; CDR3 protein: CASSVTSGGAHEQFF; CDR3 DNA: TGTGCCAGCAGCGTGACTAGCGGGGGGGCCCATGAGCAGTTCTTC
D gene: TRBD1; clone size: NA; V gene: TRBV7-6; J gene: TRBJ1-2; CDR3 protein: CASSFLGTGFYTF; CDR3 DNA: TGTGCCAGCAGCTTTTTGGGGACAGGATTCTACACCTTC
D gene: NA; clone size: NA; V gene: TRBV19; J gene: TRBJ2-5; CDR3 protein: CASSIGNALQETQYF; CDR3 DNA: TGTGCCAGTAGTATCGGGAATGCGCTACAAGAGACCCAGTACTTC
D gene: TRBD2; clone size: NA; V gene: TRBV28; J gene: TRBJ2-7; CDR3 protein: CASSLAGETYEQYF; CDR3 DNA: TGTGCCAGCAGTTTAGCGGGGGAAACCTACGAGCAGTACTTC
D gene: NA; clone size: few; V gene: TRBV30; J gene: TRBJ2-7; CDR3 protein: CAWSVGAVALLHEQYF; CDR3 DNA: TGTGCCTGGAGTGTAGGGGCGGTCGCCCTTCTGCACGAGCAGTACTTC
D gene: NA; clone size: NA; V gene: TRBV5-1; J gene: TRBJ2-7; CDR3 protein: CASSLDLSPREQYF; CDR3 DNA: TGCGCCAGCAGCTTGGACTTATCTCCCCGCGAGCAGTACTTC
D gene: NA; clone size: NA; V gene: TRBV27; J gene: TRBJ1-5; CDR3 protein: CASSASGGPRLSNQPQHF; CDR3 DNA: TGTGCCAGCAGTGCCTCCGGGGGACCGAGGCTGAGCAATCAGCCCCAGCATTTT
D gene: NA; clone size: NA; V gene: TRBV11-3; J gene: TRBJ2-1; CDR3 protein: CASSLTGNEQFF; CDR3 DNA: TGTGCCAGCAGCCTTACAGGGAATGAGCAGTTCTTC
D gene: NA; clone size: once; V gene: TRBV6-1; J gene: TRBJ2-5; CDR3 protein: CASSEVRGGPWLEETQYF; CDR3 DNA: TGTGCCAGCAGTGAAGTGAGGGGGGGCCCTTGGTTAGAAGAGACCCAGTACTTC
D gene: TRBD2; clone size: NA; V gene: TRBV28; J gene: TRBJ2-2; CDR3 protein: CASSFYPTSGRRTGELFF; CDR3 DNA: TGTGCCAGCAGTTTTTATCCCACTAGCGGGAGACGAACCGGGGAGCTGTTTTTT
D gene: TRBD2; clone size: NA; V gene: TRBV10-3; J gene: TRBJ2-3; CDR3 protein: CAISETLLAGISSTDTQYF; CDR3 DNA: TGTGCCATCAGTGAAACGCTACTAGCGGGAATCTCTAGCACAGATACGCAGTATTTT
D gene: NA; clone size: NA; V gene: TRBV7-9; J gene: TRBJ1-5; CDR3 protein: CASSRGGGNQPQHF; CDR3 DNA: TGTGCCAGCAGCCGGGGGGGAGGCAATCAGCCCCAGCATTTT
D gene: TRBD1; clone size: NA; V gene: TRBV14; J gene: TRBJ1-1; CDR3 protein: CASSYRTGSEAFF; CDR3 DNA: TGTGCCAGCAGCTATCGGACAGGGTCGGAAGCTTTCTTT
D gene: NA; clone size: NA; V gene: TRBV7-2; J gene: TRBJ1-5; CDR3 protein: CASSSPGQALKPQHF; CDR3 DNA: TGTGCCAGCAGCTCACCCGGACAAGCCTTAAAGCCCCAGCATTTT
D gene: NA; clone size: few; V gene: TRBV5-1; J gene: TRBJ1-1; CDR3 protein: CASSLVPDTMNTEAFF; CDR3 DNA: TGCGCCAGCAGCTTGGTACCCGACACAATGAACACTGAAGCTTTCTTT
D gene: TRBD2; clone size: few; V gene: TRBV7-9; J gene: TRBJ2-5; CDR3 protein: CSSRPGLAGQTRYQETQYF; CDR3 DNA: TGTTCCAGCAGACCCGGACTAGCGGGACAGACTCGGTACCAAGAGACCCAGTACTTC
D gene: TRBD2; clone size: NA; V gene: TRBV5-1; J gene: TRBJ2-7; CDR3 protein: CASSLAPGLAGRVSYEQYF; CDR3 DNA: TGCGCCAGCAGCTTGGCCCCAGGACTAGCGGGGAGGGTCTCCTACGAGCAGTACTTC
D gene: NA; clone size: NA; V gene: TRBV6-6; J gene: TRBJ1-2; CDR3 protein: CASSYPRDNIYTF; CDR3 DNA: TGTGCCAGCAGTTACCCCCGGGACAACATCTACACCTTC
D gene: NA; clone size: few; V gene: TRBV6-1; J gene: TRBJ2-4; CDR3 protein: CASSVLGLAKNIQYF; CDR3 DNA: TGTGCCAGCAGTGTGTTGGGACTGGCCAAAAACATTCAGTACTTC
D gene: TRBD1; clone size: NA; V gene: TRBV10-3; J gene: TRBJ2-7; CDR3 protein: CAISEGTGAISYEQYF; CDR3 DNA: TGTGCCATCAGTGAGGGGACAGGGGCGATCTCCTACGAGCAGTACTTC
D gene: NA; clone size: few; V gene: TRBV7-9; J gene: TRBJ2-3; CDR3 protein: CASSPSADTQYF; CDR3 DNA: TGTGCCAGCAGCCCGAGCGCAGATACGCAGTATTTT
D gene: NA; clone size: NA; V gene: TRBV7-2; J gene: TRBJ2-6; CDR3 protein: CASSSGSGANVLTF; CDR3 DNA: TGTGCCAGCAGCTCAGGGTCTGGGGCCAACGTCCTGACTTTC
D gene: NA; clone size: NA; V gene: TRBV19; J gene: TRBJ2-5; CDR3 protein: CASSIGEAQYF; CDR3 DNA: TGTGCCAGTAGTATAGGGGAGGCCCAGTACTTC
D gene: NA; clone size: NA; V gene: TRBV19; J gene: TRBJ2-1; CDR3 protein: CASSLPGSKGFNEQFF; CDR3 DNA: TGTGCCAGTAGTCTCCCGGGGTCGAAAGGGTTCAATGAGCAGTTCTTC
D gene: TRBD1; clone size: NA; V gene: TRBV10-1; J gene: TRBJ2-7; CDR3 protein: CASSGLGQGFYEQYF; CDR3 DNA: TGCGCCAGCAGTGGTCTGGGACAGGGATTCTACGAGCAGTACTTC
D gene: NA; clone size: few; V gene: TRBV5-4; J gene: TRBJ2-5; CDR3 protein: CASSLDIGEETQYF; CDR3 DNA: TGTGCCAGCAGCTTGGATATCGGGGAGGAGACCCAGTACTTC
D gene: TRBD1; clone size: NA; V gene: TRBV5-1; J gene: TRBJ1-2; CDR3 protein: CASRSRGDYGYTF; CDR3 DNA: TGCGCCAGCAGAAGCAGGGGGGACTATGGCTACACCTTC
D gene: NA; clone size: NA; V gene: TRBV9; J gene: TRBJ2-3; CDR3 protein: CASTGHSGDTQYF; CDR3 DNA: TGTGCCAGCACCGGACATTCGGGAGATACGCAGTATTTT
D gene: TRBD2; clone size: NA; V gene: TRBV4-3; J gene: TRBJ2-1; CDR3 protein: CASSLGGGGAPVVQFF; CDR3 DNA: TGCGCCAGCAGCCTCGGTGGCGGGGGGGCCCCAGTCGTGCAGTTCTTC
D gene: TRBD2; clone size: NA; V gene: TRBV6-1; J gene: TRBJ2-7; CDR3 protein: CASSDGAGGYEQYF; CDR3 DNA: TGTGCCAGCAGTGACGGAGCGGGGGGATACGAGCAGTACTTC
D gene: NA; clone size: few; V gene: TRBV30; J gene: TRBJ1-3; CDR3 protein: CAWSPGGVTGNTIYF; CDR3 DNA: TGTGCCTGGAGTCCCGGGGGGGTTACTGGAAACACCATATATTTT
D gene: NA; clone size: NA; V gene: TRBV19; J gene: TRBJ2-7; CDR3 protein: CASSAQGRALYEQYF; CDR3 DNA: TGTGCCAGTAGTGCACAGGGTAGGGCCCTTTACGAGCAGTACTTC
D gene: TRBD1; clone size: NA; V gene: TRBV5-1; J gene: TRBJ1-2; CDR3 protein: CASRAGDRSYGYTF; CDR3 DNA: TGCGCCAGCAGAGCAGGGGACAGGAGCTATGGCTACACCTTC
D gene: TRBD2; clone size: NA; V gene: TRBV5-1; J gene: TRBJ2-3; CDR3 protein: CASSSGLAGTDTQYF; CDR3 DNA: TGCGCCAGCAGCTCGGGACTAGCGGGCACAGATACGCAGTATTTT
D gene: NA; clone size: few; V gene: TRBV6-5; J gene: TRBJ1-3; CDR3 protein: CASSYSSLYSGNTIYF; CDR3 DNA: TGTGCCAGCAGTTACTCGAGTCTGTACTCTGGAAACACCATATATTTT
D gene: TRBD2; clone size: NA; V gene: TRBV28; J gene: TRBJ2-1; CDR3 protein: CASSFLLLSGDYNEQFF; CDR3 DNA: TGTGCCAGCAGTTTCCTTCTCCTTAGCGGGGACTACAATGAGCAGTTCTTC
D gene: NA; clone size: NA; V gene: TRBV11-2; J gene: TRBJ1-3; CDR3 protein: CASSQQWSSGNTIYF; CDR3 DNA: TGTGCCAGCAGCCAGCAATGGAGTTCTGGAAACACCATATATTTT
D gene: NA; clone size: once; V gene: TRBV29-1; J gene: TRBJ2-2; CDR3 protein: CSALAISNTGELFF; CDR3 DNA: TGCAGCGCTCTAGCTATTTCGAACACCGGGGAGCTGTTTTTT
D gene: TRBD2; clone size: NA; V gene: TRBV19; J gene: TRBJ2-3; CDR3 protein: CASSIPSGGTDTQYF; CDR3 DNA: TGTGCCAGTAGTATTCCTAGCGGGGGCACAGATACGCAGTATTTT
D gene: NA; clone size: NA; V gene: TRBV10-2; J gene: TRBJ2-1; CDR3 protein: CASGDISYNEQFF; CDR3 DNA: TGCGCCAGCGGGGACATCTCCTACAATGAGCAGTTCTTC
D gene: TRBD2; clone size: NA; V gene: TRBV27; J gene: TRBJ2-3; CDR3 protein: CAGSLSGRTSGRKTDTQYF; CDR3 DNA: TGTGCCGGCAGTTTATCGGGCCGGACTAGCGGGAGAAAAACAGATACGCAGTATTTT
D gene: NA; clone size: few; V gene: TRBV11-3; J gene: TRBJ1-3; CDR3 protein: CASSLDGSNSGNTIYF; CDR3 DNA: TGTGCCAGCAGCTTAGATGGCAGTAACTCTGGAAACACCATATATTTT
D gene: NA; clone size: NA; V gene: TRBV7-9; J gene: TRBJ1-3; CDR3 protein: CSSSLGGYSAGNTIYF; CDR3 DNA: TGTTCCAGCAGCTTAGGCGGCTACTCGGCGGGCAACACCATATATTTT
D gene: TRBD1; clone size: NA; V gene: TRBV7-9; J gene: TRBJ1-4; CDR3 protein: CSSSSTRTGQTNEKLFF; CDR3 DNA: TGTTCCAGCAGCTCTACAAGGACAGGGCAAACTAATGAAAAACTGTTTTTT
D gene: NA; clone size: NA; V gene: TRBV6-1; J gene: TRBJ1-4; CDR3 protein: CASSDRQTNEKLFF; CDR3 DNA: TGTGCCAGCAGTGATCGACAGACTAATGAAAAACTGTTTTTT
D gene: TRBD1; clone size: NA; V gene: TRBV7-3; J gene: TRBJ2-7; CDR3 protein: CASSAGTGSYEQYF; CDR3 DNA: TGTGCCAGCAGCGCCGGGACAGGGTCCTACGAGCAGTACTTC
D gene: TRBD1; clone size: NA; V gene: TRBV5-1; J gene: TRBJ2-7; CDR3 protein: CASSFGQEYYEQYF; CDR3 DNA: TGCGCCAGCAGCTTTGGACAGGAATACTACGAGCAGTACTTC
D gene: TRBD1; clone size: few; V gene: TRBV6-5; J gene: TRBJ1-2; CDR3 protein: CASGQGPYGYTF; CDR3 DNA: TGTGCCAGCGGACAGGGTCCCTATGGCTACACCTTC
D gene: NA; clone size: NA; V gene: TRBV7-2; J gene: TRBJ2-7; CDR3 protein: CASSLASSYEQYF; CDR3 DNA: TGTGCCAGCAGCTTAGCGAGCTCCTACGAGCAGTACTTC
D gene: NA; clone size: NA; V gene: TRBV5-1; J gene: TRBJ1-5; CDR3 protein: CASSETPGNQPQHF; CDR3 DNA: TGCGCCAGCAGCGAGACTCCAGGCAATCAGCCCCAGCATTTT
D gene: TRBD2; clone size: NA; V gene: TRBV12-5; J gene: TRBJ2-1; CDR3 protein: CASGLGLRGLADYNEQFF; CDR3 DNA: TGTGCTAGTGGTTTGGGCCTTAGGGGACTAGCGGACTACAATGAGCAGTTCTTC